This entry lists 22 T cell receptor beta chains sequenced from one sample in a study of Graves' ophthalmopathy and Graves' hyperthyroidism. Transcripts of RNA were the source for amplifying TCR beta CDR3 regions. The library came from an HTBI-primed first-round RT-PCR and a second-round multiplex PCR. Via MiXCR, TCRdb re-called the multiplex PCR reads, giving one row per CDR3 protein. The sample includes about 620,000 distinct CDR3 sequences, 22% of them seen just once. Sequenced sample: peripheral blood. These receptors all stem from a woman in her late teens or twenties with stable Graves' hyperthyroidism. Some clones in this sample may be carry-over from other donors' samples.

This clonotype was found a few times. The genes are TRBV12-5 and TRBJ1-1, with 7 bases identical to TRBD1. This CDR3 is built from 14 residues. Germline V gene lookup returns CDR1 LGHNT and CDR2 FRNRAP. Trimming at V came to 4 bases and at J to 3 bases, leaving 5 bases not matched to a gene. CDR3 bases: TGTGCTAGTGGTTCGGGACAGCGGCACACTGAAGCTTTCTTT. It codes for CASGSGQRHTEAFF.

This clonotype was seen at least ten times. The gene calls are TRBV12-5 and TRBJ2-6; 10 nucleotides match TRBD1. J lost 4 bases, V lost 9 bases, and 15 bases had no gene match. The CDR3 covers 18 residues. The germline gives CDR1 LGHNT, CDR2 FRNRAP. The CDR3 loop is CASFRDRGLSAGANVLTF. For the CDR3, the DNA is TGTGCTAGCTTCCGGGACAGGGGACTTTCTGCGGGGGCCAACGTCCTGACTTTC.

This clonotype was seen ten or more times. The V and J genes are TRBV11-3 and TRBJ2-2; D might be TRBD1 (5 bases). The CDR3 is 16 residues long. V was pared by 2 bases and J by 2 bases, with 12 bases between. Germline CDR1 and CDR2: SGHNT and YENEEA. The CDR3 reads CASSLIGVGNTGELFF. In DNA, the CDR3 is TGTGCCAGCAGCTTAATAGGGGTTGGCAACACCGGGGAGCTGTTTTTT. Looking up the rest from reference TRBV11-3 and TRBJ2-2 gives the full variable domain: EAGVVQSPRYKIIEKKQPVAFWCNPISGHNTLYWYLQNLGQGPELLIRYENEEAVDDSQLPKDRFSAERLKGVDSTLKIQPAELGDSAVYLCASSLIGVGNTGELFFGEGSRLTVL.

Ten or more counts support this clonotype. The J gene is TRBJ1-6, the V gene TRBV12-3 or TRBV12-4, with TRBD1 matching 8 bases. This CDR3 has 16 residues. The V gene end was trimmed by 4 bases and the J gene end by 0 bases; junction bases not matched to a gene: 2. In DNA form, the CDR3 reads TGTGCCAGCAGTTGGGACAGGAACTCCTATAATTCACCCCTCCACTTT. Encoded protein: CASSWDRNSYNSPLHF.

J is TRBJ1-1 and V is TRBV5-6; D possibly corresponds to TRBD1 (6 bases). CDR3 length: 13 residues. Trimming removed 6 bases at V and 6 bases at J, with 15 bases between. CDR1 and CDR2 from the germline V gene are SGHDT and YYEEEE. CDR3 loop: CASNNRVGAEAFF. For the CDR3, the DNA is TGTGCCAGCAACAACAGGGTCGGGGCTGAAGCTTTCTTT. Drawing the rest from reference TRBV5-6 and TRBJ1-1, the complete variable domain is DAGVTQSPTHLIKTRGQQVTLRCSPKSGHDTVSWYQQALGQGPQFIFQYYEEEERQRGNFPDRFSGHQFPNYSSELNVNALLLGDSALYLCASNNRVGAEAFFGQGTRLTVV.

In the case of this clonotype: Compared with germline, one end of the junction differs, possibly owing to a read error. DNA of the CDR3: TGCAGCGTTGAAGGTTCAGGGGACGCTCGGACCATAACACCGATCTTT. This gives the protein CSVEGSGDARTITPIF. The V call is TRBV29-1, the J call TRBJ1-1, with D maybe TRBD1 (6 bases). Germline loops: CDR1 SQVTM, CDR2 ANQGSEA. CDR3 length: 16 residues.

The chain is built from TRBV6-5 and TRBJ2-7; weak D call: TRBD1 (6 bases). The length of the CDR3 is 16 residues. CDR1 is MNHEY, CDR2 SVGAGI, per germline. V was shortened by 2 bases and J by 3 bases, with 17 bases between the two germline ends. DNA of the CDR3: TGTGCCAGCAGTTACCCTAAGGGGGAGCCTTACTACGAGCAGTACTTC. Translating it yields CASSYPKGEPYYEQYF.

In this sample, this clonotype turned up a few times. Germline and junction disagree at one end, which may indicate a read error. The chain couples TRBV28 to TRBJ2-4; D might be TRBD2 (6 bases). The CDR3 contains 17 residues. From germline, CDR1 is MDHEN and CDR2 SYDVKM. The CDR3 loop reads CASSSLARPGGGNIKYF. CDR3 in DNA: TGTGCCAGCAGTTCTCTCGCTCGACCTGGAGGAGGGAACATTAAGTACTTC.

This clonotype has a count of ten or more. The V call is TRBV30, the J call TRBJ2-5; 8 nucleotides agree with TRBD1. The CDR3 consists of 15 residues. With 4 bases clipped from V and 4 bases from J, the junction kept 11 bases outside the gene matches. Germline V gives CDR1 GTSNPN, CDR2 SVGIG (reference sequence). The CDR3 loop reads CAWKNQGAVGETQYF. DNA of the CDR3: TGTGCCTGGAAGAACCAGGGGGCTGTTGGAGAGACCCAGTACTTC.

This clonotype occurred many times. The CDR3 bases are TGTGCCAGCAGCTACAGCCAGACGTCCCAGTACTTC. It yields the protein CASSYSQTSQYF. This chain uses TRBV7-2 with TRBJ2-5, with D uncertain. The germline V gene has CDR1 SGHTA and CDR2 FQGNSA. Trimming removed 4 bases at V and 9 bases at J, with 12 bases between. This CDR3 spans 12 amino acids.

The gene calls are TRBV5-1 and TRBJ2-2, with D tentatively TRBD1 (6 bases). This CDR3 has 16 amino acids. CDR1 and CDR2 from the germline V gene are SGHRS and YFSETQ. V was clipped by 4 bases and J by 4 bases, with 17 bases between them. As DNA, the CDR3 is TGCGCCAGCAGCCCAGGTTCAGGGGTGCTCACCGGGGAGCTGTTTTTT. Protein sequence: CASSPGSGVLTGELFF.

The table lists this clonotype with a few counts. This chain joins TRBV6-1 and TRBJ1-1, with TRBD1 identical over 8 bases. The CDR3 has 12 amino acids. Germline V lookup: CDR1 MNHNS, CDR2 SASEGT. J gave up 4 bases and V 10 bases, and 5 bases lay outside the gene matches. The CDR3 region has the DNA TGTGCCATCGACACAGGGGGCACTGAAGCTTTCTTT. Encoded protein: CAIDTGGTEAFF.

The chain carries TRBV5-6 and TRBJ1-1; no clear D. Deletions cut 4 bases from V and 6 bases from J, with 7 bases between. The CDR3 is 11 amino acids. The germline V gene has CDR1 SGHDT and CDR2 YYEEEE. CDR3 coding DNA: TGTGCCAGCAGCACGACGGCTGAAGCTTTCTTT. It translates to CASSTTAEAFF. Drawing the rest from reference TRBV5-6 and TRBJ1-1, the complete variable domain is DAGVTQSPTHLIKTRGQQVTLRCSPKSGHDTVSWYQQALGQGPQFIFQYYEEEERQRGNFPDRFSGHQFPNYSSELNVNALLLGDSALYLCASSTTAEAFFGQGTRLTVV.

The rearrangement joins TRBV6-1 to TRBJ1-1; a possible D gene is TRBD1 (6 bases). V lost 4 bases and J 6 bases, leaving 15 bases between the germline ends. Germline lookup yields CDR1 MNHNS and CDR2 SASEGT. The CDR3 has 14 residues. The CDR3 is CASSAGGARAEAFF. The CDR3 bases are TGTGCCAGCAGTGCGGGGGGGGCCCGGGCTGAAGCTTTCTTT.

Many counts were recorded for this clonotype. The rearrangement uses TRBV5-1 and TRBJ2-4; D gene ambiguous. Germline CDR1 SGHRS, CDR2 YFSETQ. The V end lost 0 bases, the J end lost 2 bases, and 12 bases lay between the germline ends. This CDR3 is built from 16 residues. DNA of the CDR3: TGCGCCAGCAGCTTGGGTCAGGTATTAACCAAAAACATTCAGTACTTC. As protein: CASSLGQVLTKNIQYF.

This clonotype was seen repeatedly, ten times or more. The chain joins TRBV29-1 to TRBJ2-6; no reliable D call. The germline V and J ends were trimmed by 0 bases and 0 bases, with 3 bases remaining between them. This CDR3 has 14 residues. CDR1 and CDR2 from the germline V gene are SQVTM and ANQGSEA. The CDR3 DNA sequence: TGCAGCGTTGAAGAGGACTCTGGGGCCAACGTCCTGACTTTC. It yields the protein CSVEEDSGANVLTF.

This clonotype was observed at least ten times. This clone may be a read error of a much larger clone one base away. This sequence joins TRBV6-2 or TRBV6-3 and TRBJ1-2; 9 bases agree with TRBD1. The CDR3 loop spans 16 amino acids. Germline V gene data show CDR1 as MNHEY and CDR2 as SVGEGT. With 7 bases clipped from V and 5 bases from J, the junction kept 14 bases outside the gene matches. For the CDR3, the DNA is TGTGCCAGCACTCCCCATGGACAGGGGATGACTTATGGCTACACCTTC. It yields the protein CASTPHGQGMTYGYTF.

The table lists this clonotype with many counts. The chain uses TRBV28 and TRBJ1-5, with 8 bases aligning to TRBD1. The germline CDR1 and CDR2 sequences are MDHEN and SYDVKM. This CDR3 contains 16 residues. V dropped 4 bases and J dropped 2; count of bases not matched to a gene: 7. Here the CDR3 reads CASSSLRGRGNQPQHF. The DNA for the CDR3 is TGTGCCAGCAGTTCACTCAGGGGGCGAGGCAATCAGCCCCAGCATTTT. Combining the CDR3 with reference TRBV28 and TRBJ1-5 gives the whole variable domain DVKVTQSSRYLVKRTGEKVFLECVQDMDHENMFWYRQDPGLGLRLIYFSYDVKMKEKGDIPEGYSVSREKKERFSLILESASTNQTSMYLCASSSLRGRGNQPQHFGDGTRLSIL.

At least ten counts were recorded for this clonotype. The chain carries TRBV6-5 and TRBJ2-5, with D unclear. This CDR3 comprises 14 residues. Germline V gene sequence: CDR1 MNHEY, CDR2 SVGAGI. Trimming removed 0 bases from V and 7 bases from J, with 12 bases in between. The CDR3 bases are TGTGCCAGCAGTTACTCGGGTAGATCCTCGACCCAGTACTTC. Protein product: CASSYSGRSSTQYF.

This clonotype was detected many times. The chain joins TRBV20-1 to TRBJ1-6; 8 bases are a match to TRBD1. J was trimmed by 7 bases and V by 5 bases; bases with no gene match: 7. CDR1 is DFQATT, CDR2 SNEGSKA, per germline (reference sequence). This CDR3 is built from 14 residues. CDR3 DNA sequence: TGCAGTGCTTGGACAGGGAAAGGGAATTCACCCCTCCACTTT. Translating it yields CSAWTGKGNSPLHF.

This clonotype was counted many times. The CDR3 is CASSAELGNQPQHF. The CDR3 nucleotides read TGTGCCAGCAGTGCAGAGCTAGGCAATCAGCCCCAGCATTTT. The V and J genes are TRBV11-2 and TRBJ1-5; D is undetermined. Germline V gene lookup returns CDR1 SGHAT and CDR2 FQNNGV. This CDR3 region has 14 residues. The V and J ends lost 6 bases and 2 bases respectively, with 11 bases between them.

In this sample, this clonotype turned up many times. This chain joins TRBV6-2 or TRBV6-3 and TRBJ2-6, with 9 positions matching TRBD1. The CDR3 spans 16 residues. CDR1 MNHEY and CDR2 SVGEGT come from the germline V gene. The ends lost 6 bases at V and 3 bases at J; junction bases unmatched: 6. This CDR3 reads CASRIRDRVGANVLTF. CDR3 DNA sequence: TGTGCCAGCAGGATAAGGGACAGGGTTGGGGCCAACGTCCTGACTTTC.